Listed below are T cell receptor beta chains from one sample, sequenced in a study of blood T cells in healthy people across ages. MiXCR was run by TCRdb on the 5' RACE reads, yielding one entry per CDR3 protein. Altogether over 600,000 distinct CDR3 sequences are present, 45% to 70% being singletons, with the ten largest covering around 24%. The specimen sequenced was blood. These receptor sequences come from a man between 40 and 49 years old in good health. Both conserved end residues are part of each CDR3. D genes are given only for firm matches. Clone size is stated in some rows and not others, as once, few, many or a class when expanded.

>TRBJ2-1|TRBV20-1|TRBD2|NA
TGCAGTGCTAAGCGGACTAGCGGGGGATACAATGAGCAGTTCTTC
CSAKRTSGGYNEQFF
>TRBJ1-2|TRBV29-1|TRBD1|NA
TGCAGCGCTGACCAGGGGGCGGGGGGCTACACCTTC
CSADQGAGGYTF
>TRBJ2-3|TRBV20-1|TRBD2|NA
TGCAGTGCTAGACCGGGACTAGCGGGCCCGGACCGGAGCACAGATACGCAGTATTTT
CSARPGLAGPDRSTDTQYF
>TRBJ2-7|TRBV20-1|NA|NA
TGCAGTGCTAAGCCCGGGACTTCCGACTACGAGCAGTACTTC
CSAKPGTSDYEQYF
>TRBJ2-3|TRBV12-3/TRBV12-4|TRBD1|NA
TGTGCCAGCAGTTCGACAGGGGGAACGCCCGTGAGGGGGGATACGCAGTATTTT
CASSSTGGTPVRGDTQYF
>TRBJ2-6|TRBV6-2/TRBV6-3|TRBD1|few
TGTGCCAGCAGTTACCGGGACAGGGGCTCTGGGGCCAACGTCCTGACTTTC
CASSYRDRGSGANVLTF
>TRBJ1-1|TRBV20-1|NA|many
TGCAGTGCTAGGCCCCCAGGGCTAGGCAATACTGAAGCTTTCTTT
CSARPPGLGNTEAFF
>TRBJ2-1|TRBV20-1|TRBD1|once
TGCAGTGCTGGAGGGACAGGGTTGGGTGAGCAGTTCTTC
CSAGGTGLGEQFF
>TRBJ2-3|TRBV15|NA|NA
TGTGCCACCAGCAGAGCAAACCTGAGGGGGACAGATACGCAGTATTTT
CATSRANLRGTDTQYF
>TRBJ2-5|TRBV20-1|TRBD1|NA
TGCAGTGCTAGAGATCCCGAGGCGGACAGGGACCAAGAGACCCAGTACTTC
CSARDPEADRDQETQYF
>TRBJ2-7|TRBV27|TRBD2|NA
TGTGCCAGCAGTTTTTTGACTAGCGGGAGTCATAACTACGAGCAGTACTTC
CASSFLTSGSHNYEQYF
>TRBJ2-5|TRBV20-1|NA|NA
TGCAGTGCTAGCCCGACAGCTTTGGGAGAGACCCAGTACTTC
CSASPTALGETQYF
>TRBJ2-2|TRBV4-3|TRBD2|NA
TGCGCCAGCAGCGTACTAGCGGGAGGTTTCGGGGAGCTGTTTTTT
CASSVLAGGFGELFF
>TRBJ1-2|TRBV6-5|TRBD1|NA
TGTGCCAGCAGATCCCCCGGGACAGGGACTGGCTACACCTTC
CASRSPGTGTGYTF
>TRBJ2-5|TRBV5-1|TRBD1|NA
TGCGCCAGCAATGGGGGACAGAACGAAGAGACCCAGTACTTC
CASNGGQNEETQYF
>TRBJ1-2|TRBV10-3|TRBD1|NA
TGTGCCATCAGTGAGATGGGACAGGGCGACTATGGCTACACCTTC
CAISEMGQGDYGYTF
>TRBJ2-3|TRBV7-3|NA|NA
TGTGCCAGCAGCGCTCTGGGGGCCACAGATACGCAGTATTTT
CASSALGATDTQYF
>TRBJ2-5|TRBV10-3|TRBD2|NA
TGTGCCATCAGTGAGTCGATTCGGGCGGGGACTAACAATGAGCAGTACTTC
CAISESIRAGTNNEQYF
>TRBJ2-7|TRBV20-1|NA|NA
TGCAGTGCCAGAGGTGGAGTCGTTGAGGAGCAGTACTTC
CSARGGVVEEQYF
>TRBJ2-3|TRBV13|NA|NA
TGTGCCAGCAGGGTCTACCCGGCCACAGATACGCAGTATTTT
CASRVYPATDTQYF
>TRBJ2-5|TRBV24-1|NA|NA
TGTGCCACCGGATGGCACGAGACCCAGTACTTC
CATGWHETQYF
>TRBJ1-1|TRBV29-1|TRBD1|NA
TGCAGCGGGACGGGACAGGGGAACACTGAAGCTTTCTTT
CSGTGQGNTEAFF
>TRBJ2-5|TRBV9|TRBD2|NA
TGTGCCAGCAGCGTAGATGCTGGGCCTAGCGGCCAAGAGACCCAGTACTTC
CASSVDAGPSGQETQYF